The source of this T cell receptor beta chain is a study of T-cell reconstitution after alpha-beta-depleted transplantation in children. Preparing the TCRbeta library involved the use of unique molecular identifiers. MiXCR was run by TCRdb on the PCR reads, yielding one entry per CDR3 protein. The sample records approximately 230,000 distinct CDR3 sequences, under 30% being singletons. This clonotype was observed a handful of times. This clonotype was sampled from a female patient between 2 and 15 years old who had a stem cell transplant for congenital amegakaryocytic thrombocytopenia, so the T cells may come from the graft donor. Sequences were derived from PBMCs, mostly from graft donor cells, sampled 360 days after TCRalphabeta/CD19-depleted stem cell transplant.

The CDR3 DNA sequence: TGCGCCAGCAGCCGCTTGTCCGTCCGACAGGGGCAATACGAGCAGTACTTC. This codes for CASSRLSVRQGQYEQYF. The rearrangement uses TRBV4-1 and TRBJ2-7; 8 nucleotides agree with TRBD1. Trimming took 4 bases from V and 4 from J; bases not matched to a gene: 15. This CDR3 has 17 amino acids. CDR1 is MGHRA, CDR2 YSYEKL, per germline.